A selection of T cell receptor beta chains follows, all from one sample in a study of tissue T cells after allogeneic stem cell transplantation. Sequencing was performed with immunoSEQ multiplex PCR; in TCRdb, only in-frame clones are kept and a portion is missing. The sample has roughly 9,000 clones; 65% to 70% are singletons. Sequences were derived from tissue from the stomach, sampled at autopsy. These receptors were obtained from an older male donor with lung cancer. CDR3s include the opening cysteine and the closing phenylalanine or tryptophan. The D gene is left open where the match is weak. Expanded clones are given a class, and other clones once, few, many or no size at all.

d_call,clone_size,v_call,j_call,cdr3_nt,cdr3_aa
TRBD1,-,TRBV6-5,TRBJ1-5,TGTGCCAGCACCGGACAGGGCCGCCAGCCCCAGCATTTT,CASTGQGRQPQHF
-,few,TRBV6-5,TRBJ2-7,TGTGCCAGTAGTCGGGGAACCTTATACGAGCAGTACTTC,CASSRGTLYEQYF
-,-,TRBV6-5,TRBJ1-5,TGTGCCAGCAGCCCGGGTCTGAATCAGCCCCAGCATTTT,CASSPGLNQPQHF
-,once,TRBV27,TRBJ2-5,TGTGCCAGCAGTTTATTGGGTGGGACCCAGTACTTC,CASSLLGGTQYF
TRBD2,few,TRBV7-9,TRBJ2-3,TGTGCCAGCCTTCCCCCAGCGGGAGGGACAGATACGCAGTATTTT,CASLPPAGGTDTQYF
-,-,TRBV7-9,TRBJ2-1,TGTGCCAGCAGCTTAACCCCGGGCCTCTATGAGCAGTTCTTC,CASSLTPGLYEQFF
-,-,TRBV2,TRBJ2-7,TGTGCCAGCAGTGAATTGCCGAACGAGCAGTACTTC,CASSELPNEQYF
-,once,TRBV25-1,TRBJ2-7,TGTGCCAGCAGTGGACGCCACCAGACAGGCCAATTGTACTTC,CASSGRHQTGQLYF
TRBD2,-,TRBV9,TRBJ2-5,TGTGCCAGCAGCGTAGGGCTAGCGGGCCGGGAGACCCAGTACTTC,CASSVGLAGRETQYF
TRBD1,-,TRBV2,TRBJ1-5,TGTGCCAGCAGGGGGGGACAGGGGAATTATCAGCCCCAGCATTTT,CASRGGQGNYQPQHF
-,-,TRBV5-5,TRBJ2-5,TGTGCCAGCAGCTTCCCCGTTTCACAAGAGACCCAGTACTTC,CASSFPVSQETQYF
-,-,TRBV6-5,TRBJ2-1,TGTGCCAGCAGTTACTCGAACCAGATCTACAATGAGCAGTTCTTC,CASSYSNQIYNEQFF
TRBD1,-,TRBV5-1,TRBJ1-1,TGCGCCAGCAGCGGCCGGGACAGGGCCGTTGAAGCTTTCTTT,CASSGRDRAVEAFF
TRBD2,once,TRBV19,TRBJ2-7,TGTGCCAGTAGTATCGTGGCGGGAGGGGGCTACGAGCAGTACTTC,CASSIVAGGGYEQYF
-,-,TRBV5-1,TRBJ2-2,TGCGCCAGCAGCTTGTATAGCACGGGGACGGCTGGGGAGCTGTTTTTT,CASSLYSTGTAGELFF
-,-,TRBV6-5,TRBJ1-2,TGTGCCACTGGGGGACGGAGCCTCCTCTACACCTTC,CATGGRSLLYTF
-,-,TRBV19,TRBJ2-3,TGTGCCAGTAACTCAGGACAAAGGGCAGATACGCAGTATTTT,CASNSGQRADTQYF
-,few,TRBV6-5,TRBJ2-5,TGTGCCAGCAGTTACGAAGGGAGGAAACAAGAGACCCAGTACTTC,CASSYEGRKQETQYF
-,few,TRBV5-1,TRBJ1-3,TGCGCCAGCAGGAGTTCGGGTTTTTCTGGAAACACCATATATTTT,CASRSSGFSGNTIYF
TRBD2,medium-sized,TRBV27,TRBJ2-5,TGTGCCAGCCGAACGGGACTAGCGGGAGAGACCCAGTACTTC,CASRTGLAGETQYF